This T cell receptor (beta chain) was documented in a study of blood T cell repertoires in COVID-19 (dated by TCRdb to about 2020). Background on the whole study: Samples from collaborators originated in the United States, Italy and Spain and spanned both the acute and convalescent phases of COVID-19. The dataset comprised deeply sampled blood TCRbeta repertoires from subjects exposed to, actively infected with, or recovered from COVID-19. Nearly every sample came with metadata listing a de-identified subject ID, COVID-19 status, age in years and sex. The repertoires were released in a freely available public database meant as a resource for research on the immune response to SARS-CoV-2. The material from the prospective study consisted of cDNA or gDNA derived from T cells, B-cell-depleted T cells, or PBMCs. Samples were obtained from the ongoing ImmuneRACE study (first 160 participants) and from roughly 1,300 subjects provided by 6 global collaborators. HLA class I and class II types, where available, came from metadata supplied by the sample provider rather than from assay-based typing.

About this clone: Its cognate antigen has yet to be identified. Per-nucleotide qualities are absent, and no much larger clonotype sits a single base away.

The immunoSEQ Assay, a bias-controlled multiplex PCR, was used to amplify TCRbeta CDR3 regions from genomic DNA. The original pipeline was this. The number of nucleated cells in each sample was estimated from the amplification of reference gene primers within the assay. Sequence reads were collapsed and filtered to measure the absolute abundance of every unique TCRbeta CDR3 rearrangement. For each sample, productive Simpson clonality was calculated as the square root of Simpson's diversity index across productive rearrangements. This is the immuneACCESS table as TCRdb keeps it, with only in-frame sequences that have V and J called. A part of the clones is gone; compared with another copy, unresolved V genes explain less than half, and the rest is unexplained. V and J calls and clone size are those listed in that table; D and trimming were worked out from the DNA. This sample lists some 150,000 clones; roughly 80% were detected once. About 0.5% of the sample comes from the top ten.

Study-level results and caveats: The quantity of clinical and demographic metadata differed by source and by participant and was supplied without curation.

Each collaborating institution followed its own protocols to collect whole blood in K2EDTA tubes. For TCRbeta analysis, collaborator samples were shipped as frozen whole blood, as isolated PBMCs, or as DNA extracted from either sample type. At the junction V is shortened by 5 bases and J by 6 bases, with 20 bases in between. CDR1 and CDR2, looked up from the germline V gene, are SGHTA and FQGNSA. The CDR3 contains 15 residues, cysteine and phenylalanine counted. This entry keeps only the CDR3 DNA: 45 bases, framed from base 1. The sequence was collected from a man in his sixties with acute or convalescent COVID-19. The specimen sequenced was peripheral blood. The V and J segments used are TRBV7-2 and TRBJ2-7, with the D gene not confidently named. The nucleotide sequence is TGTGCCAGCAGCCTCACTCCACAAGGCGGCCGCGAGCAGTACTTC. This gives the protein CASSLTPQGGREQYF.